Following are 10 T cell receptor beta chains from one sample sequenced in a study of shared clonotypes between healthy human individuals. Using immunoSEQ multiplex PCR, the repertoire was profiled, and TCRdb retains in-frame clones only, with some absent. Among hundreds of thousands of clones listed, roughly 79% were seen once. The sample taken for sequencing was PBMCs. Every receptor here comes from a woman in her 40s in good health. Some clones in this sample may be carry-over from other donors' samples.

This sequence joins TRBV5-5 and TRBJ1-2, with 8 bases fitting TRBD1. CDR3 length equals 13 residues. The junction had 6 bases not matched to a gene; V was cut back by 4 bases and J by 7 bases. CDR1 is SGHKS and CDR2 is YYEKEE in the germline V gene (reference sequence). CDR3 bases: TGTGCCAGCAGCAACCAACAGGGGGGTGGCTACACCTTC. Its protein product is CASSNQQGGGYTF.

This clone came up a few times. The rearrangement joins TRBV14 to TRBJ1-1, with D possibly TRBD1 on 5 matching bases. The V gene lost 4 bases and the J gene lost 0 bases, with 12 bases spanning the gap. The CDR3 is made up of 15 amino acids. Germline V CDR1 and CDR2: SGHDN, FVKESK. The CDR3 nucleotides are TGTGCCAGCAGCCGAGCCTTAGGGGTGAACACTGAAGCTTTCTTT. Its translation is CASSRALGVNTEAFF.

The rearrangement links TRBV27 to TRBJ1-4; no clear D. Trimming stripped 7 bases from V and 4 bases from J, with 13 bases between. Germline assignment: CDR1 MNHEY and CDR2 SMNVEV (reference sequence). The CDR3 extends over 14 amino acids. As DNA, the CDR3 is TGTGCCAGCACCCGAGCGGGTCTTAATGAAAAACTGTTTTTT. Protein product: CASTRAGLNEKLFF.

This clone was observed a few times. This chain uses TRBV2 with TRBJ2-6; 9 nucleotides agree with TRBD2. The CDR3 runs 16 residues. Germline V gene data show CDR1 as SNHLY and CDR2 as FYNNEI. V gave up 6 bases and J gave up 4 bases; unmatched junction bases: 7. CDR3: CASRASGIEGANVLTF. CDR3 DNA sequence: TGTGCCAGCAGAGCTAGCGGGATAGAAGGGGCCAACGTCCTGACTTTC.

For this clone: This sequence may be a read error, since a much larger clone differs from it by one base. The sample carries other DNA sequences with the same CDR3. This chain connects TRBV5-1 to TRBJ2-5; 7 bases fit TRBD1. The end of the DNA is better explained by TRBJ2-7, so the J call may be wrong. Germline V CDR1 and CDR2: SGHRS, YFSETQ. There are 14 residues in the CDR3. CDR3 nucleotides: TGCGCCAGCAGGGAGGCTTCAGGGGGCTACGAGCAGTACTTC. Residues: CASREASGGYEQYF.

This chain links TRBV19 with TRBJ2-7; D is possibly TRBD2 (5 bases). This CDR3 has 15 residues. Between the trimmed V and J ends, which lost 6 bases and 2 bases, there was a span of 17 bases. The germline V gene has CDR1 LNHDA and CDR2 SQIVND (reference sequence). CDR3: CASSGGGQAAYEQYF. CDR3 sequence (DNA): TGTGCCAGTAGCGGAGGAGGCCAGGCCGCCTACGAGCAGTACTTC.

This clone showed up just a few times. The J gene is TRBJ1-5, the V gene TRBV21-1. TRBV21-1 corresponds to a pseudogene. The length of the CDR3 is 17 residues. CDR3 nucleotides: TGTGCCAGCAGCAAAGCGGAGGGGAGGGGCGGCAATCAGCCCCAGCATTTT. Amino acid sequence: CASSKAEGRGGNQPQHF.

This chain uses TRBV30 with TRBJ2-5; perhaps TRBD2 as D (6 bases). Germline assignment: CDR1 GTSNPN and CDR2 SVGIG (reference sequence). V was pared by 1 base and J by 0 bases, with 15 bases between. This CDR3 has 16 amino acids. CDR3 loop: CAWSAVASVYQETQYF. For the CDR3, the DNA is TGTGCCTGGAGTGCAGTGGCTAGCGTGTACCAAGAGACCCAGTACTTC.

The chain uses TRBV27 and TRBJ2-1, with 10 bases that match TRBD2. This CDR3 comprises 17 residues. V gave up 4 bases and J gave up 4 bases; unmatched junction bases: 10. CDR1 MNHEY and CDR2 SMNVEV come from the germline V gene (reference sequence). The CDR3 DNA follows: TGTGCCAGCAGTTCGCCCCCTAGCGGGAGTGGGTACAATGAGCAGTTCTTC. It yields the protein CASSSPPSGSGYNEQFF.

The chain is built from TRBV30 and TRBJ1-4; D is ambiguous. Germline V lookup: CDR1 GTSNPN, CDR2 SVGIG (reference sequence). CDR3 length: 14 amino acids. In DNA form, the CDR3 reads TGTGCTACGGCGCCGTCCCCTGCTAATGAAAAACTGTTTTTT. Translating gives CATAPSPANEKLFF.